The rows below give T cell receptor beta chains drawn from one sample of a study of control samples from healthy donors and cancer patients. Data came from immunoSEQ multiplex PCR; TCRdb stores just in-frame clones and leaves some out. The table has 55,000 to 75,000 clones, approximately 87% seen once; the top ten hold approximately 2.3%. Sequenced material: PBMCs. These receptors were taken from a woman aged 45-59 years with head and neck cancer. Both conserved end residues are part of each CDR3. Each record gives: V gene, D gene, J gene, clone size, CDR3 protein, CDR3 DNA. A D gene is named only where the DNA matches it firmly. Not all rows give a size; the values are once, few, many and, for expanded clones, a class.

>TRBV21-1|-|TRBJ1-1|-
CASSKEAPGAFF
TGTGCCAGCAGCAAAGAAGCTCCTGGAGCTTTCTTT
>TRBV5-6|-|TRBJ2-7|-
CASSLVTGYEQYF
TGTGCCAGCAGCTTGGTGACAGGCTACGAGCAGTACTTC
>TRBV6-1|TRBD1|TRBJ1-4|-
CASSEAPGTGGELFF
TGTGCCAGCAGTGAAGCGCCTGGAACAGGGGGTGAACTGTTTTTT
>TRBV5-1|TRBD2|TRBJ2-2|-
CASSLLGGSTGELFF
TGCGCCAGCAGCTTGTTGGGGGGGTCCACCGGGGAGCTGTTTTTT
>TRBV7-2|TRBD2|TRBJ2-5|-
CASSRGGPPETQYF
TGTGCCAGCAGCCGCGGGGGGCCCCCCGAGACCCAGTACTTC
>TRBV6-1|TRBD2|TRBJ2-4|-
CASSEAGTSGRWGIQYF
TGTGCCAGCAGTGAAGCGGGGACTAGCGGACGGTGGGGCATTCAGTACTTC
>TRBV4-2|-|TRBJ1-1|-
CASSQRQGLGANTEAFF
TGTGCCAGCAGCCAAAGGCAGGGCCTGGGGGCGAACACTGAAGCTTTCTTT
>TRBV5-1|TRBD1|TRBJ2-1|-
CASSTSGTEYNEQFF
TGCGCCAGCAGCACCTCAGGGACAGAATACAATGAGCAGTTCTTC
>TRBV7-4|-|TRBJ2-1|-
CASIPTGTFLYNEQFF
TGTGCCAGCATCCCGACAGGAACCTTCCTATACAATGAGCAGTTCTTC
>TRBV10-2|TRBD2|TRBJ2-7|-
CASSEGLAGSALGEQYF
TGCGCCAGCAGTGAGGGACTAGCGGGGTCCGCCCTCGGGGAGCAGTACTTC
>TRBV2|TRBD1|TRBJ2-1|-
CASTHYSTGMAYNEQFF
TGTGCCAGCACTCATTATTCGACAGGGATGGCCTACAATGAGCAGTTCTTC
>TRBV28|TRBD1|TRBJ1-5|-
CASSLLQGNQPQHF
TGTGCCAGCAGTTTATTACAGGGGAATCAGCCCCAGCATTTT
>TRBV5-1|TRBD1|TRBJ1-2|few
CASSSGQGAHVYTF
TGCGCCAGCAGCTCGGGACAGGGGGCTCATGTCTACACCTTC
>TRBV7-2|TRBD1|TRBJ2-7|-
CASSSRGTGYGQYF
TGTGCCAGCAGCTCCCGTGGGACAGGGTACGGGCAGTACTTC
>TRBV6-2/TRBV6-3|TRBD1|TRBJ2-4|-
CASSGTGQGVAKNIQYF
TGTGCCAGCAGCGGAACCGGACAGGGGGTAGCCAAAAACATTCAGTACTTC
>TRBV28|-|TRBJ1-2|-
CASSPDVEPLVGYTF
TGTGCCAGCAGCCCGGACGTCGAGCCCCTGGTCGGCTACACCTTC
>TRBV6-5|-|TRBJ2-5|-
CASGEVGTQYF
TGTGCCAGCGGGGAGGTGGGGACCCAGTACTTC
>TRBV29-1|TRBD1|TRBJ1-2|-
CSVEDQGADYGYTF
TGCAGCGTTGAAGATCAGGGGGCGGACTATGGCTACACCTTC
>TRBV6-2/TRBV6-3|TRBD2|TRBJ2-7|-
CASSPGGGPYEQYF
TGTGCCAGCAGCCCCGGGGGGGGCCCCTACGAGCAGTACTTC
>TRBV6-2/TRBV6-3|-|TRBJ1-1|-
CASSRSTNAHTEAFF
TGTGCCAGCAGTCGTTCGACCAACGCTCACACTGAAGCTTTCTTT
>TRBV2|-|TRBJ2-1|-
CASSDGWEQFF
TGTGCCAGCAGTGACGGTTGGGAGCAGTTCTTC
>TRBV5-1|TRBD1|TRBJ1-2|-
CASSNGDRGGGGYTF
TGCGCCAGCAGCAATGGGGACAGGGGCGGAGGAGGCTACACCTTC
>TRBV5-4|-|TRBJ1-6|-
CASRTGTENSPLHF
TGTGCCAGCAGGACCGGGACGGAAAATTCACCCCTCCACTTT
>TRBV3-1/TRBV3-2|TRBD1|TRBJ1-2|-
CASSQGLQGLYGYTF
TGTGCCAGCAGCCAGGGCCTACAGGGGCTCTATGGCTACACCTTC
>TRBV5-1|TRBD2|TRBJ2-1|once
CASSLTVAGGPGQFF
TGCGCCAGCAGCTTGACGGTAGCGGGGGGGCCTGGGCAGTTCTTC
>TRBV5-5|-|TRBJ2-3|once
CASSLERPTDTQYF
TGTGCCAGCAGCTTGGAGCGCCCCACAGATACGCAGTATTTT
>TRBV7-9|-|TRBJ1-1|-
CASSFAGYTEAFF
TGTGCCAGCAGCTTTGCAGGGTACACTGAAGCTTTCTTT
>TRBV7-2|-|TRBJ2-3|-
CASSPTAGIDTQYF
TGTGCCAGCAGCCCCACCGCGGGGATAGATACGCAGTATTTT
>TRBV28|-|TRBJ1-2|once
CASSLGKREAGYTF
TGTGCCAGCAGTTTAGGCAAAAGGGAGGCTGGCTACACCTTC
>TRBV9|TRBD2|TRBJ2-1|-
CASSPQSGTSFDEQFF
TGTGCCAGCAGCCCCCAGAGTGGGACTAGTTTCGATGAGCAGTTCTTC
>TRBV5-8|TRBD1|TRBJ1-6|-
CASSLTTGTGGSPLHF
TGTGCCAGCAGCTTAACCACCGGGACAGGGGGTTCACCCCTCCACTTT
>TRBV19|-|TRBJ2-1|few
CASSIGLGGGYPYYNEQFF
TGTGCCAGTAGTATAGGATTAGGGGGGGGGTACCCTTACTACAATGAGCAGTTCTTC
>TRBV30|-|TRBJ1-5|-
CAWSRRGSGNQPQHF
TGTGCCTGGAGCCGCCGGGGGTCCGGCAATCAGCCCCAGCATTTT
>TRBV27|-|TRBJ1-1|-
CASRLTGGYTEAFF
TGTGCCAGCAGACTTACAGGAGGGTACACTGAAGCTTTCTTT
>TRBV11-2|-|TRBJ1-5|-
CASSQWGGLNQPQHF
TGTGCCAGCAGCCAATGGGGCGGACTTAATCAGCCCCAGCATTTT
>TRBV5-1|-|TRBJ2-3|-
CASSLEGGPPDTQYF
TGCGCCAGCAGCTTGGAAGGGGGGCCCCCAGATACGCAGTATTTT
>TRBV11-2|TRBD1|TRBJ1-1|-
CASSSAGGNTEAFF
TGTGCCAGCAGCTCCGCAGGGGGGAACACTGAAGCTTTCTTT
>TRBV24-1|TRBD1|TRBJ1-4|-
CATSDRTGGFGEKLFF
TGTGCCACCAGTGACCGTACAGGGGGCTTCGGGGAAAAACTGTTTTTT
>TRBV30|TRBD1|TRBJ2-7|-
CAWNRQGTNEQYF
TGTGCCTGGAATCGACAGGGTACCAACGAGCAGTACTTC
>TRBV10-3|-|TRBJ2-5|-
CASARAGAETQYF
TGTGCCAGCGCGAGGGCAGGGGCAGAGACCCAGTACTTC
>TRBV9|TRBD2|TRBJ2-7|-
CASSAGTSGSSYEQYF
TGTGCCAGCAGCGCAGGGACTAGCGGCAGCTCCTACGAGCAGTACTTC
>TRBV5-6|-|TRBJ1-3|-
CASSPGLSGNTIYF
TGTGCCAGCAGCCCGGGGCTCTCTGGAAACACCATATATTTT
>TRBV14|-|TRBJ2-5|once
CASSQEETQYF
TGTGCCAGCAGCCAGGAAGAGACCCAGTACTTC
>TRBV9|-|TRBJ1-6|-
CASSVAPNPYNSPLHF
TGTGCCAGCAGCGTAGCCCCGAATCCCTATAATTCACCCCTCCACTTT
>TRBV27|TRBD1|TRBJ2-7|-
CASSLRDRTYEQYF
TGTGCCAGCAGTTTAAGGGACAGAACCTACGAGCAGTACTTC
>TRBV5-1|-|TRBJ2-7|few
CASSLGYEQYF
TGCGCCAGCAGCTTGGGCTACGAGCAGTACTTC
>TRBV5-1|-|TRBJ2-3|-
CASSLNADTDTQYF
TGCGCCAGCAGCTTGAATGCGGACACAGATACGCAGTATTTT
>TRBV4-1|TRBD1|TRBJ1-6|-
CASSQLMTGATYNSPLHF
TGCGCCAGCAGCCAACTAATGACAGGGGCAACCTATAATTCACCCCTCCACTTT
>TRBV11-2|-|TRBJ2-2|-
CASAPIRGGNTGELFF
TGTGCCAGCGCCCCAATAAGGGGGGGCAACACCGGGGAGCTGTTTTTT
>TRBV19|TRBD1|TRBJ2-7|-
CARGQDAYEQYF
TGTGCCAGGGGACAGGACGCCTACGAGCAGTACTTC
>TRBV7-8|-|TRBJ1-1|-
CASSLAARMNKAFF
TGTGCCAGCAGCTTAGCAGCCCGGATGAACAAAGCTTTCTTT
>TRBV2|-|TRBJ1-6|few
CASSVAGVNSPLHF
TGTGCCAGCAGTGTCGCAGGTGTCAATTCACCCCTCCACTTT
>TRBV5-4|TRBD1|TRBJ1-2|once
CASSLDRDSYGYTF
TGTGCCAGCAGCTTAGACAGGGATTCATATGGCTACACCTTC
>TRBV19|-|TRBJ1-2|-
CASSIIVDSQYGYTF
TGTGCCAGTAGTATAATCGTGGACAGTCAATATGGCTACACCTTC
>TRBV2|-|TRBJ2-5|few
CASSETSRSQTQYF
TGTGCCAGCAGTGAAACTAGCAGGTCCCAGACCCAGTACTTC